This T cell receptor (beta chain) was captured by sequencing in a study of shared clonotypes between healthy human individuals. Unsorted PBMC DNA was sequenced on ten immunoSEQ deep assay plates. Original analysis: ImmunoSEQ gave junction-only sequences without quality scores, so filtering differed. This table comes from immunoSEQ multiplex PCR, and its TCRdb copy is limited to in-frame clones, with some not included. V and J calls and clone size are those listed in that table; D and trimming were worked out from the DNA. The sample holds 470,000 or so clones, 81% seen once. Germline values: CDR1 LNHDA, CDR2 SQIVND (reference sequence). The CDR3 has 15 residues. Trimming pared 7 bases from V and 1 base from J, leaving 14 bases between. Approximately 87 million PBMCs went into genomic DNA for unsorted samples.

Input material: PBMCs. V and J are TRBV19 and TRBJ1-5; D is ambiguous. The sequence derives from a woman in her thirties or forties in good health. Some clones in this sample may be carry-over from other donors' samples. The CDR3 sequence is CASIPRAGSNQPQHF. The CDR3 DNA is TGTGCCAGTATCCCGAGGGCCGGCAGCAATCAGCCCCAGCATTTT.